One sample yielded the 9 T cell receptor beta chains listed below, sequenced in a study of blood T cell repertoires in COVID-19. Sequencing used immunoSEQ multiplex PCR; TCRdb keeps in-frame clones, though not all of them. In the table there are a few hundred thousand clones, about 90% of which are singletons. Source material: PBMCs or T cells enriched from blood (not recorded which). These receptor sequences come from a woman in her 30s who had recovered from COVID-19.

This rearrangement joins TRBV4-1 to TRBJ1-2; weak D call: TRBD1 (6 bases). Germline V gene data show CDR1 as MGHRA and CDR2 as YSYEKL. The V and J ends lost 1 base and 6 bases respectively, with 15 bases between them. The CDR3 is 15 residues long. Here the CDR3 DNA reads TGCGCCAGCAGCCAAGGGGGGCAGGCCTATAATGGCTACACCTTC. It translates to CASSQGGQAYNGYTF.

This clone was found once. The V call is TRBV24-1, the J call TRBJ2-7, with TRBD1 matching 8 bases. Germline CDR1 is KGHDR and CDR2 is SFDVKD. The CDR3 has 16 residues. Trimming at V came to 5 bases and at J to 6 bases, leaving 14 bases not matched to a gene. CDR3 sequence reads: CATSVSSGQGVPEQYF. CDR3 bases: TGTGCCACCAGTGTCTCTTCCGGACAGGGAGTTCCCGAGCAGTACTTC.

CDR3 loop: CATSDPTGSSTDTQYF. CDR3 DNA sequence: TGTGCCACCAGTGACCCCACGGGGAGCTCCACAGATACGCAGTATTTT. The V gene is TRBV24-1, the J gene TRBJ2-3, with a tentative D call TRBD2 (5 bases). The CDR3 contains 16 residues. Germline V gene data show CDR1 as KGHDR and CDR2 as SFDVKD. Trimming pared 4 bases from V and 2 bases from J, leaving 15 bases between.

In its sample, this clone was seen a few times. This chain uses TRBV6-2 or TRBV6-3 with TRBJ2-5; perhaps TRBD2 as D (5 bases). The CDR3 runs to 15 residues. Trimming stripped 5 bases from V and 5 bases from J, with 18 bases between. Per the germline V gene, CDR1 is MNHEY and CDR2 is SVGEGT. This CDR3 reads CASSPSTGETETQYF. The CDR3 region has the DNA TGTGCCAGCAGTCCCTCGACTGGGGAGACGGAGACCCAGTACTTC.

This chain joins TRBV4-1 and TRBJ2-4; tentatively, D is TRBD2 (5 bases). The V gene's germline CDR1 is MGHRA and CDR2 YSYEKL. The CDR3 is 15 amino acids. V lost 7 bases to trimming and J lost 1 base, with 14 bases between them. The DNA of the CDR3 is TGCGCCAGCACCGCGGGTGCCTCGGCCAAAAACATTCAGTACTTC. This gives the protein CASTAGASAKNIQYF.

This chain joins TRBV9 and TRBJ1-2; D may be TRBD1 (5 bases). Trimming took 3 bases from V and 4 from J, leaving 19 bases between them. The CDR3 extends over 16 amino acids. CDR1 and CDR2 from the germline V gene are SGDLS and YYNGEE. The CDR3 spells CASSGRVQGAAYGYTF. CDR3 nucleotide sequence: TGTGCCAGCAGCGGTAGAGTACAAGGGGCCGCCTATGGCTACACCTTC.

The chain carries TRBV9 and TRBJ2-3; D may be TRBD1 (6 bases). Germline-derived CDR1 and CDR2 are SGDLS and YYNGEE. CDR3 length: 17 residues. The germline V and J ends were trimmed by 0 bases and 3 bases, with 17 bases remaining between them. The CDR3 DNA reads TGTGCCAGCAGCGTAGAACCCCACGGACAGTTGACAGATACGCAGTATTTT. This encodes CASSVEPHGQLTDTQYF.

J is TRBJ2-7 and V is TRBV5-4; 9 positions agree with TRBD1. Trimming removed 3 bases from V and 6 bases from J; junction bases left unmatched: 13. Germline CDR1 is SGHNT and CDR2 is YYREEE (reference sequence). This CDR3 has 16 amino acids. The CDR3 region is CASSWNRDRAFGEQYF. CDR3 DNA sequence: TGTGCCAGCAGCTGGAACCGGGACAGGGCCTTTGGCGAGCAGTACTTC. Full variable domain (outside the CDR3, taken from reference TRBV5-4 and TRBJ2-7): ETGVTQSPTHLIKTRGQQVTLRCSSQSGHNTVSWYQQALGQGPQFIFQYYREEENGRGNFPPRFSGLQFPNYSSELNVNALELDDSALYLCASSWNRDRAFGEQYFGPGTRLTVT.

This rearrangement joins TRBV28 to TRBJ1-1; 7 bases map to TRBD1. This CDR3 spans 14 amino acids. The V segment lost 6 bases and the J segment 4 bases; nucleotides outside the gene matches: 8. Germline lookup yields CDR1 MDHEN and CDR2 SYDVKM. The CDR3 DNA follows: TGTGCCAGCAGCCGTGAAGGGGGCCGCACTGAAGCTTTCTTT. Translation: CASSREGGRTEAFF.